The TCR beta chain described here comes from a study of T cells in Graves' hyperthyroidism and ophthalmopathy. Study-wide points: Patients with ophthalmopathy were separated from those with stable hyperthyroidism by a 13 V-J model. Among thyroid clonotypes expanded above 0.001, most also appeared in blood.

Only a few counts were recorded for this clonotype. What it binds is not known. PBMCs were sourced from roughly 9.3 ml fresh peripheral blood. RNA transcripts provided the source from which TCR beta CDR3 regions were amplified. A set of HTBI primers served as the primers for a first-round RT-PCR of the TCR CDR3. TCRdb analysed the multiplex PCR reads with MiXCR anew, one entry per CDR3 protein. The top ten hold around a third of the sample, which has 350,000 to 450,000 distinct CDR3 sequences, about 17% seen once. The source of this sequence is a woman aged 30 to 39 with Graves' hyperthyroidism that later progressed to Graves' ophthalmopathy. The sequenced sample consisted of blood.

The CDR3 region has the DNA TGTGCCAGCAGACACGGGGGGGCGAACACCGGGGAGCTGTTTTTT. Translation gives CASRHGGANTGELFF. The chain uses TRBV6-1 and TRBJ2-2; 8 bases fit TRBD2. V lost 6 bases and J lost 0; bases outside the gene matches: 3. The length of the CDR3 is 15 residues. From germline, CDR1 is MNHNS and CDR2 SASEGT.